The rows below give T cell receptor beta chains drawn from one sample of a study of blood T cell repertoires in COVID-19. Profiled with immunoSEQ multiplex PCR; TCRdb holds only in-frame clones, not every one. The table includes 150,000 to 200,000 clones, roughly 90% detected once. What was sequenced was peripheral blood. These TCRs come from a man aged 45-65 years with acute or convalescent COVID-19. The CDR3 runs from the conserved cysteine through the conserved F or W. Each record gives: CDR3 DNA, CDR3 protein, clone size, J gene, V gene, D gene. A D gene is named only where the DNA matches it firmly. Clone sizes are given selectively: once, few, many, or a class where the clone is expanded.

cdr3_nt: TGTGCCAGCAGCCCAATGCCCCAACCCCGGAGCACAGATACGCAGTATTTT; cdr3_aa: CASSPMPQPRSTDTQYF; clone_size: .; j_call: TRBJ2-3; v_call: TRBV5-5; d_call: .
cdr3_nt: TGTGCCATCAGTGAGTTGGCCCTTGAAGCTTTCTTT; cdr3_aa: CAISELALEAFF; clone_size: .; j_call: TRBJ1-1; v_call: TRBV10-3; d_call: .
cdr3_nt: TGTGCCAGCAGTGAACCCACTAGCGGGGGTTACACCGGGGAGCTGTTTTTT; cdr3_aa: CASSEPTSGGYTGELFF; clone_size: few; j_call: TRBJ2-2; v_call: TRBV25-1; d_call: TRBD2
cdr3_nt: TGTGCCAGCAGGGGGGGGGACTATACCCAGTACTTC; cdr3_aa: CASRGGDYTQYF; clone_size: .; j_call: TRBJ2-5; v_call: TRBV28; d_call: TRBD2
cdr3_nt: TGTGCCAGTAGTATAAGAAAAGGCAGGGGGGTGAACACTGAAGCTTTCTTT; cdr3_aa: CASSIRKGRGVNTEAFF; clone_size: .; j_call: TRBJ1-1; v_call: TRBV19; d_call: TRBD1
cdr3_nt: TGTGCCAGCAGTTTCTCGGGACTAGTCAGGGAGACCCAGTACTTC; cdr3_aa: CASSFSGLVRETQYF; clone_size: .; j_call: TRBJ2-5; v_call: TRBV6-6; d_call: TRBD2
cdr3_nt: TGCGCCAGCAGACAGGGATTCCAAGAGACCCAGTACTTC; cdr3_aa: CASRQGFQETQYF; clone_size: .; j_call: TRBJ2-5; v_call: TRBV5-1; d_call: .
cdr3_nt: TGCACCAGCAGCCGCAAGTCTAGCGGGAGGGGCCCAGAGACCCAGTACTTC; cdr3_aa: CTSSRKSSGRGPETQYF; clone_size: .; j_call: TRBJ2-5; v_call: TRBV1; d_call: .
cdr3_nt: TGTGCCAGCTCCCTGGACGCACCAGGGTACACTGAAGCTTTCTTT; cdr3_aa: CASSLDAPGYTEAFF; clone_size: .; j_call: TRBJ1-1; v_call: TRBV18; d_call: .
cdr3_nt: TGTGCCAGCAGCCCCTGGACAGGGGGCATGAACACTGAAGCTTTCTTT; cdr3_aa: CASSPWTGGMNTEAFF; clone_size: .; j_call: TRBJ1-1; v_call: TRBV13; d_call: TRBD1
cdr3_nt: TGTGCCACCTCAAGCGGGGGCCGAAACACCGGGGAGCTGTTTTTT; cdr3_aa: CATSSGGRNTGELFF; clone_size: .; j_call: TRBJ2-2; v_call: TRBV24-1; d_call: TRBD2
cdr3_nt: TGTGCCAGCAGCAACAGGATGCAGGGCGGCACTGAAGCTTTCTTT; cdr3_aa: CASSNRMQGGTEAFF; clone_size: few; j_call: TRBJ1-1; v_call: TRBV5-6; d_call: .
cdr3_nt: TGTGCCTGGAGGCCGGCGGGCACTGAAGCTTTCTTT; cdr3_aa: CAWRPAGTEAFF; clone_size: .; j_call: TRBJ1-1; v_call: TRBV30; d_call: .
cdr3_nt: TGTGCCAGCAGCTGGGCACAGGGGAATTCACCCCTCCACTTT; cdr3_aa: CASSWAQGNSPLHF; clone_size: .; j_call: TRBJ1-6; v_call: TRBV5-4; d_call: TRBD1
cdr3_nt: TGCGCCAGCAGCCAAGATTGGGCTGGGGAGACCCAGTACTTC; cdr3_aa: CASSQDWAGETQYF; clone_size: .; j_call: TRBJ2-5; v_call: TRBV4-3; d_call: .
cdr3_nt: TGCGCCAGCAGCTTTGCTAGGCTCCTCGGTGGTAAACATGAGCAGTTCTTC; cdr3_aa: CASSFARLLGGKHEQFF; clone_size: once; j_call: TRBJ2-1; v_call: TRBV5-1; d_call: .
cdr3_nt: TGCAGTGCTAGTTCTACTAGCGGGGGATATAATGAGCAGTTCTTC; cdr3_aa: CSASSTSGGYNEQFF; clone_size: .; j_call: TRBJ2-1; v_call: TRBV20-1; d_call: TRBD2
cdr3_nt: TGTGCCAGCTCACTGGGGACAGGGGGTATAGGTGAAGCTTTCTTT; cdr3_aa: CASSLGTGGIGEAFF; clone_size: .; j_call: TRBJ1-1; v_call: TRBV18; d_call: TRBD1
cdr3_nt: TGTGCCAGCAGTTACTCCGGGACAGGGGTTGAAAAACTGTTTTTT; cdr3_aa: CASSYSGTGVEKLFF; clone_size: .; j_call: TRBJ1-4; v_call: TRBV6-5; d_call: TRBD1
cdr3_nt: TGTGCCAGCAGTGAAGCGGTTGGCGGAGCCGTCTACGAGCAGTACTTC; cdr3_aa: CASSEAVGGAVYEQYF; clone_size: .; j_call: TRBJ2-7; v_call: TRBV2; d_call: .
cdr3_nt: TGTGCCAGCAGCTTAGGACAGAACACTGAAGCTTTCTTT; cdr3_aa: CASSLGQNTEAFF; clone_size: once; j_call: TRBJ1-1; v_call: TRBV7-3; d_call: .
cdr3_nt: TGTGCCAGCAGCTACGGACAGGAGGAATACGAGCAGTACTTC; cdr3_aa: CASSYGQEEYEQYF; clone_size: .; j_call: TRBJ2-7; v_call: TRBV5-6; d_call: TRBD1
cdr3_nt: TGTGCCAGCAGCTTAGGGGCTAGTGGGGAGGTTACGCAGTATTTT; cdr3_aa: CASSLGASGEVTQYF; clone_size: .; j_call: TRBJ2-3; v_call: TRBV7-2; d_call: .
cdr3_nt: TGTGCCAGCAGCCAAGATAGAGGGAGGGGGGACAACAAAAACATTCAGTACTTC; cdr3_aa: CASSQDRGRGDNKNIQYF; clone_size: .; j_call: TRBJ2-4; v_call: TRBV3-1/TRBV3-2; d_call: .
cdr3_nt: TGTGCCAGCAGCGTAGCCCGGGTCGACTATGGCTACACCTTC; cdr3_aa: CASSVARVDYGYTF; clone_size: .; j_call: TRBJ1-2; v_call: TRBV9; d_call: .
cdr3_nt: TGCAGCGTTGATGACGGGAAGGAGTTCTTC; cdr3_aa: CSVDDGKEFF; clone_size: .; j_call: TRBJ2-1; v_call: TRBV29-1; d_call: .
cdr3_nt: TGTGCCAGCAGCTTATATCCCCTCAGAGGGGAGCAGTTCTTC; cdr3_aa: CASSLYPLRGEQFF; clone_size: .; j_call: TRBJ2-1; v_call: TRBV7-3; d_call: .
cdr3_nt: TGTGCCAGTAGTAAGGACAGGAGCACTGAAGCTTTCTTT; cdr3_aa: CASSKDRSTEAFF; clone_size: .; j_call: TRBJ1-1; v_call: TRBV19; d_call: TRBD1
cdr3_nt: TGTGCCAGCAGCTTGACAGGGTTGAACACTGAAGCTTTCTTT; cdr3_aa: CASSLTGLNTEAFF; clone_size: once; j_call: TRBJ1-1; v_call: TRBV5-8; d_call: .
cdr3_nt: TGTGCCAGCAGCGCACAGGGGACGGACTACGAGCAGTACTTC; cdr3_aa: CASSAQGTDYEQYF; clone_size: .; j_call: TRBJ2-7; v_call: TRBV5-4; d_call: TRBD1
cdr3_nt: TGTGCCAGTAGTATAGGGGGCGTCGGCAATCAGCCCCAGCATTTT; cdr3_aa: CASSIGGVGNQPQHF; clone_size: .; j_call: TRBJ1-5; v_call: TRBV19; d_call: .
cdr3_nt: TGCAGCGTTGGTCGGCGGCTGAACGCTGAAGCTTTCTTT; cdr3_aa: CSVGRRLNAEAFF; clone_size: .; j_call: TRBJ1-1; v_call: TRBV29-1; d_call: .
cdr3_nt: TGCGCCAGCGGACTAGCGGGGGAAGATGGAGATACGCAGTATTTT; cdr3_aa: CASGLAGEDGDTQYF; clone_size: .; j_call: TRBJ2-3; v_call: TRBV5-1; d_call: TRBD2
cdr3_nt: TGTGCCAAAGGACTCTACAATGAGCAGTTCTTC; cdr3_aa: CAKGLYNEQFF; clone_size: .; j_call: TRBJ2-1; v_call: TRBV2; d_call: .
cdr3_nt: TGTGCCAGCAGCCAAGCAGGGCTAGCGGGTTTCAACGAGCAGTACTTC; cdr3_aa: CASSQAGLAGFNEQYF; clone_size: once; j_call: TRBJ2-7; v_call: TRBV4-2; d_call: TRBD2
cdr3_nt: TGTGCCAGCAGTTTCAGGGGGCCCGCCACTGAAGCTTTCTTT; cdr3_aa: CASSFRGPATEAFF; clone_size: .; j_call: TRBJ1-1; v_call: TRBV27; d_call: TRBD1